This record covers a single TCR beta chain. This record belongs to a study of blood T cell repertoires in COVID-19. Turning to the study itself: PBMCs, B-cell-depleted T cells, or T cells provided the cDNA or gDNA that made up the material.

As handled by the study authors: Estimated nucleated cell counts came from reference gene primer amplification. This table comes from immunoSEQ multiplex PCR, and its TCRdb copy is limited to in-frame clones, with some not included. That table is the source of V, J and clone size, and D and trimming were worked out from the DNA. The sample lists around 170,000 clones, roughly three quarters seen once, with 10% to 15% in the top ten. Trimming removed 0 bases from V and 9 bases from J; junction bases left unmatched: 9. This CDR3 contains 15 residues. CDR1 is MGHRA, CDR2 YSYEKL, per germline. This receptor was identified in a woman older than 75 with COVID-19, enrolled during active disease. The V and J genes are TRBV4-1 and TRBJ2-3; 7 bases match TRBD2. The sample comprised peripheral blood. The CDR3 region is CASSQDSPSGSTQYF. DNA of the CDR3: TGCGCCAGCAGCCAAGATTCTCCTAGCGGTTCAACGCAGTATTTT.